A selection of T cell receptor beta chains follows, all from one sample in a study of shared clonotypes between healthy human individuals. Generated by immunoSEQ multiplex PCR, the TCRdb table keeps only in-frame clones and is missing some. The profile shows nearly 750,000 clones, roughly 72% of them singletons. The source material was memory CD4+ T cells sorted from blood. These receptors were taken from a woman aged 25 to 39 in good health. Both conserved end residues are part of each CDR3. D genes are given only for firm matches. Some rows have no size entry. The others give once, few or many, or a class for an expanded clone.

v_call: TRBV10-1
d_call: TRBD1
j_call: TRBJ2-7
clone_size: .
cdr3_aa: CASSRTGTYEQYF
cdr3_nt: TGCGCCAGCAGTCGGACAGGGACCTACGAGCAGTACTTC

v_call: TRBV7-3
d_call: .
j_call: TRBJ2-1
clone_size: .
cdr3_aa: CASSFRGRGLNEQFF
cdr3_nt: TGTGCCAGCAGCTTTAGGGGGCGGGGACTCAATGAGCAGTTCTTC

v_call: TRBV5-1
d_call: TRBD2
j_call: TRBJ2-5
clone_size: .
cdr3_aa: CASSSGGTSQETQYF
cdr3_nt: TGCGCCAGCAGCTCCGGAGGGACTAGCCAAGAGACCCAGTACTTC

v_call: TRBV5-6
d_call: .
j_call: TRBJ2-2
clone_size: few
cdr3_aa: CASSAERIGELFF
cdr3_nt: TGTGCCAGCAGCGCCGAGCGGATCGGGGAGCTGTTTTTT

v_call: TRBV28
d_call: TRBD1
j_call: TRBJ2-7
clone_size: .
cdr3_aa: CASSSGQGPSYEQYF
cdr3_nt: TGTGCCAGCAGTTCGGGACAGGGGCCTTCCTACGAGCAGTACTTC

v_call: TRBV5-8
d_call: .
j_call: TRBJ2-3
clone_size: .
cdr3_aa: CASSFPYTQYF
cdr3_nt: TGTGCCAGCAGCTTTCCCTATACGCAGTATTTT

v_call: TRBV11-2
d_call: TRBD2
j_call: TRBJ2-2
clone_size: .
cdr3_aa: CASSPLGGRERLFF
cdr3_nt: TGTGCCAGCAGCCCCCTCGGCGGGCGGGAGAGACTGTTTTTT

v_call: TRBV15
d_call: .
j_call: TRBJ1-5
clone_size: .
cdr3_aa: CATSRDKANQNQPQHF
cdr3_nt: TGTGCCACCAGCAGAGATAAGGCCAACCAGAATCAGCCCCAGCATTTT

v_call: TRBV5-1
d_call: .
j_call: TRBJ1-1
clone_size: many
cdr3_aa: CASSLVPGGPTMNTEAFF
cdr3_nt: TGCGCCAGCAGCTTGGTCCCGGGGGGCCCAACTATGAACACTGAAGCTTTCTTT

v_call: TRBV11-2
d_call: .
j_call: TRBJ2-2
clone_size: once
cdr3_aa: CASRGLGSGGAGELFF
cdr3_nt: TGTGCCAGCAGGGGATTGGGTAGCGGAGGGGCCGGGGAGCTGTTTTTT

v_call: TRBV11-3
d_call: TRBD2
j_call: TRBJ2-1
clone_size: .
cdr3_aa: CASSSSRSGTANEQFF
cdr3_nt: TGTGCCAGCAGCTCATCTCGTAGCGGGACGGCCAATGAGCAGTTCTTC

v_call: TRBV6-1
d_call: .
j_call: TRBJ2-7
clone_size: .
cdr3_aa: CASEEGLVNEQYF
cdr3_nt: TGTGCCAGTGAGGAGGGCCTGGTCAACGAGCAGTACTTC

v_call: TRBV19
d_call: .
j_call: TRBJ1-5
clone_size: few
cdr3_aa: CASSIDRDQPQHF
cdr3_nt: TGTGCCAGTAGTATAGATAGAGATCAGCCCCAGCATTTT

v_call: TRBV27
d_call: TRBD2
j_call: TRBJ2-7
clone_size: .
cdr3_aa: CASSPSGLAGAMYF
cdr3_nt: TGTGCCAGCAGTCCGAGCGGGCTAGCGGGAGCCATGTACTTC

v_call: TRBV28
d_call: .
j_call: TRBJ2-7
clone_size: .
cdr3_aa: CASSPIQIFTQYF
cdr3_nt: TGTGCCAGCAGTCCGATACAGATTTTCACACAGTACTTC

v_call: TRBV18
d_call: .
j_call: TRBJ1-4
clone_size: .
cdr3_aa: CASSPAGVDEKLFF
cdr3_nt: TGTGCCAGCTCACCCGCAGGGGTGGATGAAAAACTGTTTTTT

v_call: TRBV4-2
d_call: .
j_call: TRBJ2-6
clone_size: .
cdr3_aa: CASSQGSPRAFNVLTF
cdr3_nt: TGTGCCAGCAGCCAAGGTTCTCCCAGGGCGTTCAACGTCCTGACTTTC

v_call: TRBV6-4
d_call: .
j_call: TRBJ2-2
clone_size: .
cdr3_aa: CASGMDGAVAGELFF
cdr3_nt: TGTGCCAGCGGCATGGACGGAGCGGTTGCCGGGGAGCTGTTTTTT

v_call: TRBV29-1
d_call: TRBD2
j_call: TRBJ2-1
clone_size: few
cdr3_aa: CSAVGLAGRNEQFF
cdr3_nt: TGCAGCGCCGTCGGGCTAGCGGGCCGCAATGAGCAGTTCTTC

v_call: TRBV5-1
d_call: .
j_call: TRBJ2-2
clone_size: .
cdr3_aa: CAGQRDLNTGELFF
cdr3_nt: TGCGCCGGCCAACGAGACCTCAACACCGGGGAGCTGTTTTTT

v_call: TRBV5-1
d_call: .
j_call: TRBJ1-3
clone_size: .
cdr3_aa: CASSLGDLPGNTIYF
cdr3_nt: TGCGCCAGCAGCTTGGGGGATCTACCTGGAAACACCATATATTTT

v_call: TRBV13
d_call: TRBD1
j_call: TRBJ1-4
clone_size: few
cdr3_aa: CASSQDRGREKLFF
cdr3_nt: TGTGCCAGCAGCCAGGACAGGGGGCGAGAAAAACTGTTTTTT

v_call: TRBV7-9
d_call: .
j_call: TRBJ2-3
clone_size: .
cdr3_aa: CASCQRRDTDTQYF
cdr3_nt: TGTGCCAGCTGCCAGCGGCGGGACACAGATACGCAGTATTTT

v_call: TRBV28
d_call: .
j_call: TRBJ1-5
clone_size: .
cdr3_aa: CASSTRLDQPQHF
cdr3_nt: TGTGCCAGCAGCACGCGATTAGATCAGCCCCAGCATTTT

v_call: TRBV2
d_call: .
j_call: TRBJ2-5
clone_size: once
cdr3_aa: CASSGTVETQYF
cdr3_nt: TGTGCCAGCTCGGGGACCGTAGAGACCCAGTACTTC

v_call: TRBV5-1
d_call: .
j_call: TRBJ1-2
clone_size: .
cdr3_aa: CASSPNREPKAGYTF
cdr3_nt: TGCGCCAGCAGCCCCAACAGGGAGCCTAAGGCTGGCTACACCTTC

v_call: TRBV18
d_call: .
j_call: TRBJ2-7
clone_size: .
cdr3_aa: CASSPPIQGNVNEQYF
cdr3_nt: TGTGCCAGCTCACCCCCTATACAGGGTAATGTGAACGAGCAGTACTTC

v_call: TRBV27
d_call: TRBD2
j_call: TRBJ2-1
clone_size: .
cdr3_aa: CASSSPRLAGENNEQFF
cdr3_nt: TGTGCCAGCAGTTCCCCGAGACTAGCGGGAGAGAACAATGAGCAGTTCTTC

v_call: TRBV5-8
d_call: TRBD1
j_call: TRBJ1-5
clone_size: .
cdr3_aa: CASSWAGQGAYSNQPQHF
cdr3_nt: TGTGCCAGCAGCTGGGCCGGACAGGGAGCTTATAGCAATCAGCCCCAGCATTTT

v_call: TRBV18
d_call: TRBD2
j_call: TRBJ2-1
clone_size: .
cdr3_aa: CASSPPYGLGVLNEQFF
cdr3_nt: TGTGCCAGCTCACCACCGTACGGACTAGGAGTACTCAATGAGCAGTTCTTC

v_call: TRBV19
d_call: .
j_call: TRBJ2-3
clone_size: .
cdr3_aa: CASRNTDTQYF
cdr3_nt: TGTGCCAGCCGGAACACAGATACGCAGTATTTT

v_call: TRBV10-2
d_call: .
j_call: TRBJ1-1
clone_size: .
cdr3_aa: CASSPQGAGAYTEAFF
cdr3_nt: TGCGCCAGCAGCCCACAGGGAGCGGGAGCATACACTGAAGCTTTCTTT

v_call: TRBV6-1
d_call: TRBD1
j_call: TRBJ2-6
clone_size: .
cdr3_aa: CASREARQGRSGANVLTF
cdr3_nt: TGTGCCAGCAGGGAAGCTAGACAGGGTAGGTCTGGGGCCAACGTCCTGACTTTC

v_call: TRBV6-4
d_call: .
j_call: TRBJ2-2
clone_size: .
cdr3_aa: CASSLAGGTGELFF
cdr3_nt: TGTGCCAGCAGTTTGGCGGGCGGCACCGGGGAGCTGTTTTTT

v_call: TRBV19
d_call: TRBD1
j_call: TRBJ2-3
clone_size: .
cdr3_aa: CASSRGQIADTQYF
cdr3_nt: TGTGCCAGTAGCAGGGGGCAGATCGCAGATACGCAGTATTTT

v_call: TRBV5-1
d_call: TRBD2
j_call: TRBJ2-3
clone_size: .
cdr3_aa: CASRPTAGGGADTQYF
cdr3_nt: TGCGCCAGCAGACCGACAGCGGGAGGGGGCGCAGATACGCAGTATTTT

v_call: TRBV27
d_call: TRBD1
j_call: TRBJ2-7
clone_size: .
cdr3_aa: CASSSLSRTGGYEQYF
cdr3_nt: TGTGCCAGCAGTTCCTTATCAAGGACAGGGGGCTACGAGCAGTACTTC

v_call: TRBV30
d_call: .
j_call: TRBJ1-1
clone_size: .
cdr3_aa: CAWRSPGTEAFF
cdr3_nt: TGTGCCTGGAGGTCCCCGGGCACTGAAGCTTTCTTT

v_call: TRBV28
d_call: TRBD1
j_call: TRBJ1-5
clone_size: .
cdr3_aa: CASRSSGTGSDQPQHF
cdr3_nt: TGTGCCAGCAGGTCATCCGGGACAGGGAGCGATCAGCCCCAGCATTTT

v_call: TRBV10-3
d_call: TRBD1
j_call: TRBJ2-7
clone_size: .
cdr3_aa: CAISEQGSYEQYF
cdr3_nt: TGTGCCATCAGTGAACAGGGGTCCTACGAGCAGTACTTC

v_call: TRBV7-9
d_call: .
j_call: TRBJ1-1
clone_size: .
cdr3_aa: CASSRIPSGVNTEAFF
cdr3_nt: TGTGCCAGCAGCCGAATTCCCTCGGGGGTAAACACTGAAGCTTTCTTT

v_call: TRBV18
d_call: TRBD1
j_call: TRBJ1-1
clone_size: .
cdr3_aa: CASSPPRGTGLGNTEAFF
cdr3_nt: TGTGCCAGCTCACCTCCTAGAGGGACAGGGTTGGGGAACACTGAAGCTTTCTTT

v_call: TRBV2
d_call: TRBD1
j_call: TRBJ2-5
clone_size: once
cdr3_aa: CASKDRDRGQTQYF
cdr3_nt: TGTGCCAGCAAGGACCGGGACAGGGGACAGACCCAGTACTTC

v_call: TRBV5-1
d_call: .
j_call: TRBJ1-1
clone_size: once
cdr3_aa: CASSLGPEFNTEAFF
cdr3_nt: TGCGCCAGCAGCTTGGGTCCCGAGTTCAACACTGAAGCTTTCTTT

v_call: TRBV2
d_call: TRBD1
j_call: TRBJ2-7
clone_size: .
cdr3_aa: CASSITGQGSREQYF
cdr3_nt: TGTGCCAGCAGTATTACGGGACAGGGCTCGCGCGAGCAGTACTTC

v_call: TRBV9
d_call: TRBD2
j_call: TRBJ2-1
clone_size: few
cdr3_aa: CASSPWTSYGSEQFF
cdr3_nt: TGTGCCAGCAGCCCCTGGACTAGCTACGGGTCTGAGCAGTTCTTC

v_call: TRBV7-9
d_call: .
j_call: TRBJ2-3
clone_size: .
cdr3_aa: CASSPGGWTSSTDTQYF
cdr3_nt: TGTGCCAGCAGCCCCGGCGGTTGGACCTCAAGCACAGATACGCAGTATTTT

v_call: TRBV27
d_call: TRBD1
j_call: TRBJ1-2
clone_size: .
cdr3_aa: CASSPWGTGQPNYGYTF
cdr3_nt: TGTGCCAGCAGCCCATGGGGGACGGGACAGCCTAACTATGGCTACACCTTC

v_call: TRBV5-3
d_call: .
j_call: TRBJ2-7
clone_size: .
cdr3_aa: CARRSTRRPYEQYF
cdr3_nt: TGTGCCAGAAGGTCGACTAGACGTCCCTACGAGCAGTACTTC

v_call: TRBV19
d_call: .
j_call: TRBJ1-5
clone_size: few
cdr3_aa: CASSIASGGSNQPQHF
cdr3_nt: TGTGCCAGTAGTATAGCGTCCGGGGGTAGCAATCAGCCCCAGCATTTT